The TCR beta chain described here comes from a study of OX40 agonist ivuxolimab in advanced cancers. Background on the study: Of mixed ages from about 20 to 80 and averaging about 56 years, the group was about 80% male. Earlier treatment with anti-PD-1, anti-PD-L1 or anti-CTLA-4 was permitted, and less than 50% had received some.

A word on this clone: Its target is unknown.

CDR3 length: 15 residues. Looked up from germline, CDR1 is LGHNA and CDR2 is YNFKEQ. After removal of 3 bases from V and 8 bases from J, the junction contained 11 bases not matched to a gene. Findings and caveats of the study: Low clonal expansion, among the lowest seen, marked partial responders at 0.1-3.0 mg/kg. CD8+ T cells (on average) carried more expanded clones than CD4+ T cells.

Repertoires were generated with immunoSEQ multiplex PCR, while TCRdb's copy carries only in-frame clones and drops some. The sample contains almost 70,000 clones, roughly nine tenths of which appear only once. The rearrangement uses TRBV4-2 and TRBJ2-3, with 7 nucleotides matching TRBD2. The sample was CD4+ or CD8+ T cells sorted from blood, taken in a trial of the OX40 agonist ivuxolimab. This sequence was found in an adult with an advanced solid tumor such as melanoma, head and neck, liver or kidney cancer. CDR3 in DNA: TGTGCCAGCAGCCAGGGGGGGATCCAGGCCGTTACGCAGTATTTT. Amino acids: CASSQGGIQAVTQYF.